This T cell receptor (beta chain) appears in the sequencing data of a study of graft-versus-host responses after intestinal transplantation. Study context: Uniformly, recipients were administered anti-thymocyte globulin induction with subsequent tacrolimus and steroids for roughly three years. General study points: Investigators detected GvH clones in recipient marrow, with some emerging earlier in ileum or blood.

The germline gives CDR1 MDHEN, CDR2 SYDVKM. The CDR3 has 15 residues. V dropped 1 base and J dropped 1 base, with 10 bases sitting between them. With regard to this clone: Its antigen is not known.

Sequencing was performed with immunoSEQ multiplex PCR; in TCRdb, only in-frame clones are kept and a portion is missing. The table has around 87,000 clones, around 92% seen once; the top ten hold around 0.44%. The sequence was collected from a human donor who was the organ donor for an intestinal transplant. The chain joins TRBV28 to TRBJ2-5, with D hard to call. The sample in question was unstimulated CD8+ T cells sorted from spleen or lymph node cells, obtained before transplant. CDR3 nucleotide sequence: TGTGCCAGCAGTTTATCTACCCACTTCCAAGAGACCCAGTACTTC. Translation gives CASSLSTHFQETQYF.